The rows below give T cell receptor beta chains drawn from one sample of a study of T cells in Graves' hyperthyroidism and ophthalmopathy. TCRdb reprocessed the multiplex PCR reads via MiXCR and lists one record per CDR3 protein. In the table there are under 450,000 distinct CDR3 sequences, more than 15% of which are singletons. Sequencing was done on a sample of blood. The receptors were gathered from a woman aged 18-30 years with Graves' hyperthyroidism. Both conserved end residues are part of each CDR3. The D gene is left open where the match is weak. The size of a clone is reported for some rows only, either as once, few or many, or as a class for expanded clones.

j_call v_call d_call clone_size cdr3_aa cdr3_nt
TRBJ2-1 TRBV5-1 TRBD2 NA CASSRSGGDYNEQFF TGCGCCAGCAGCCGAAGCGGGGGGGACTACAATGAGCAGTTCTTC
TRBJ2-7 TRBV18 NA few CASSPVGTAYEQYF TGTGCCAGCTCACCAGTCGGGACTGCTTACGAGCAGTACTTC
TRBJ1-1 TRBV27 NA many CASRSPSRRTEAFF TGTGCCAGCAGGAGCCCATCTAGGAGGACTGAAGCTTTCTTT
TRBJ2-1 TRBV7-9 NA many CASSLERSEQFF TGTGCCAGCAGCTTAGAGCGGTCCGAGCAGTTCTTC
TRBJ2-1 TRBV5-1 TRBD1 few CASWTGGLNEQFF TGCGCCAGTTGGACAGGGGGTTTAAATGAGCAGTTCTTC
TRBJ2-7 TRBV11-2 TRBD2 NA CASSLALLAGKIYEQYF TGTGCCAGCAGCTTAGCCCTGCTAGCGGGGAAAATCTACGAGCAGTACTTC
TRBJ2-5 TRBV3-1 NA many CASSPTGQFRETQYF TGTGCCAGCAGCCCAACGGGACAATTCCGGGAGACCCAGTACTTC
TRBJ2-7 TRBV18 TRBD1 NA CASSPNRGTGSYEQYF TGTGCCAGCTCACCTAACAGGGGAACGGGCTCCTACGAGCAGTACTTC
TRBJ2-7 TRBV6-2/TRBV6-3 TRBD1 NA CASIHRTGDEQYF TGTGCCAGCATTCACAGGACAGGGGACGAGCAGTACTTC
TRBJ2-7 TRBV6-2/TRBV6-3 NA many CASTPYGRPHEQYF TGTGCCAGCACCCCGTATGGGAGGCCCCACGAGCAGTACTTC
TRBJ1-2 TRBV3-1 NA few CASSQVSGGRIYGYTF TGTGCCAGCAGCCAAGTGAGTGGCGGGCGGATCTATGGCTACACCTTC
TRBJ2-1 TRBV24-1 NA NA CATSDSVGSQQFF TGTGCCACCAGTGATTCTGTCGGGAGTCAACAGTTCTTC
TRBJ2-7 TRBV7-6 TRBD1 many CASSSRDRDEQYF TGTGCCAGCAGCTCTCGGGACAGGGACGAGCAGTACTTC
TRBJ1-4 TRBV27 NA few CASSPYLGRSYNEKLFF TGTGCCAGCAGTCCATACCTTGGCCGGAGCTATAATGAAAAACTGTTTTTT
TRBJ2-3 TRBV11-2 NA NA CASSLRQNTDTQYF TGTGCCAGCAGCCTAAGACAAAACACAGATACGCAGTATTTT
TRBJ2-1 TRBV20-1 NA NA CSARSPLMNEQFF TGCAGTGCTAGAAGCCCCTTAATGAATGAGCAGTTCTTC
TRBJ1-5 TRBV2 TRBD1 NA CASSVHSRGRGRSNQPQHF TGTGCCAGCAGTGTCCACTCCCGGGGCAGGGGGCGAAGCAATCAGCCCCAGCATTTT
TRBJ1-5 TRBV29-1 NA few CSASEGNQPQHF TGCAGCGCAAGCGAGGGAAATCAGCCCCAGCATTTT
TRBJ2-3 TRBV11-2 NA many CASSFRRGAGTDTQYF TGTGCCAGCAGCTTTAGAAGGGGGGCCGGCACAGATACGCAGTATTTT
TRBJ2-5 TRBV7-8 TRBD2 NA CASSQELGLAGGKGETQYF TGCGCCAGCAGCCAAGAGTTGGGACTAGCGGGGGGGAAGGGAGAGACCCAGTACTTC
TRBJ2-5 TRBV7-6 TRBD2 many CASSLVPTTSGRWETQYF TGTGCCAGCAGCTTAGTCCCTACTACTAGCGGGAGATGGGAGACCCAGTACTTC
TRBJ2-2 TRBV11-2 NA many CASSGSGFWELFF TGTGCCAGCAGCGGGTCAGGCTTCTGGGAGCTGTTTTTT
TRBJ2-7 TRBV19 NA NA CASSKGPYVEQYF TGTGCCAGTAGTAAGGGACCCTACGTGGAGCAGTACTTC
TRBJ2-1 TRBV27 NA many CATQRQHNEQFF TGTGCCACCCAGAGGCAGCACAATGAGCAGTTCTTC
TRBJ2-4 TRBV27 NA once CASSPPTSNIRYF TGTGCCAGCAGTCCCCCCACATCGAACATTCGGTACTTC
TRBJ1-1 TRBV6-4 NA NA CASREQGWGTEAFF TGTGCCAGCAGAGAACAGGGATGGGGGACTGAAGCCTTCTTT
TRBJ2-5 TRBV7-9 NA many CASSLNGNSLETQYF TGTGCCAGCAGCTTAAACGGCAACAGTCTTGAGACCCAGTACTTC